This T cell receptor beta chain is drawn from a study of beta chain features in type 1 diabetes. At the level of the study: There was similarity between patients and healthy donors in age, gender and cell yields.

This clone was detected only a few times. The antigen remains unidentified. This CDR3 is built from 14 residues. The germline gives CDR1 SQVTM, CDR2 ANQGSEA. V dropped 7 bases and J dropped 6 bases, with 22 bases sitting between them. The whole isolated RNA underwent reverse transcription, so sequencing captured expressed TCRB transcripts. Using immunoSEQ multiplex PCR, the repertoire was profiled, and TCRdb retains in-frame clones only, with some absent. The sample lists hundreds of thousands of clones, around 15% occurring once. Study-level results: Moderate yet significant TCRB CDR3 shortening was seen in Type 1 diabetes patients in all four CD4+ subsets.

The chain recombines TRBV29-1 with TRBJ2-7; D gene ambiguous. This sequence was found in a man aged 18 to 30 with type 1 diabetes. The sample comprised naive CD4+ T cells from blood. CDR3 region: CSGRFGSPLGEQYF. The CDR3 DNA reads TGCAGCGGTAGATTTGGCAGCCCGCTCGGCGAGCAGTACTTC.